This T cell receptor beta chain emerged from a study of cytomegalovirus exposure and HLA in healthy donors. Study observations and caveats: The study put 150 or so TCR beta chains on its list as cytomegalovirus-associated. The classifier reportedly diagnosed cytomegalovirus status with high specificity and sensitivity.

The PCR had 60 Vbeta and 13 Jbeta primers. Profiled with immunoSEQ multiplex PCR; TCRdb holds only in-frame clones, not every one. Listed are approximately 110,000 clones; around 2.7% falls within the top ten. Details on this clone: The antigen is unknown.

Between the trimmed V and J ends, which lost 3 bases and 1 base, there was a span of 5 bases. From germline, CDR1 is SNHLY and CDR2 FYNNEI. The CDR3 is 13 residues long. This rearrangement joins TRBV2 to TRBJ2-3, with D uncertain. Specimen: PBMCs. The TCR comes from a man in his thirties or forties in good health and CMV-seronegative. The DNA of the CDR3 is TGTGCCAGCAGTGATACTGGCACAGATACGCAGTATTTT. Translation gives CASSDTGTDTQYF.